This TCR beta chain was identified during a study of pediatric ulcerative colitis. General observations from the study: Blood-rectal clonal overlap within each person was significantly higher in ulcerative colitis patients than controls. Blood samples from a couple of patients yielded substantially fewer templates and were excluded from blood-rectal overlap analysis.

Germline values: CDR1 LNHDA, CDR2 SQIVND (reference sequence). The CDR3 runs to 15 residues. V trimming: 5 bases; J trimming: 4 bases; junction bases outside the gene matches: 9. This clone was counted a single time. Antigen specificity is unknown. Colonoscopy and blood draw happened at the same time. Generated by immunoSEQ multiplex PCR, the TCRdb table keeps only in-frame clones and is missing some. The sample carries tens of thousands of clones, about nine tenths recorded once. The sample was blood. The clonotype originates from a boy younger than 18 with severe ulcerative colitis. The V gene is TRBV19, the J gene TRBJ2-7; 9 bases map to TRBD1. CDR3 sequence: CASSEHGTGRYEQYF. DNA of the CDR3: TGTGCCAGTAGTGAGCACGGGACAGGGCGATACGAGCAGTACTTC. The full variable domain, its missing parts supplied by reference TRBV19 and TRBJ2-7, is DGGITQSPKYLFRKEGQNVTLSCEQNLNHDAMYWYRQDPGQGLRLIYYSQIVNDFQKGDIAEGYSVSREKKESFPLTVTSAQKNPTAFYLCASSEHGTGRYEQYFGPGTRLTVT.